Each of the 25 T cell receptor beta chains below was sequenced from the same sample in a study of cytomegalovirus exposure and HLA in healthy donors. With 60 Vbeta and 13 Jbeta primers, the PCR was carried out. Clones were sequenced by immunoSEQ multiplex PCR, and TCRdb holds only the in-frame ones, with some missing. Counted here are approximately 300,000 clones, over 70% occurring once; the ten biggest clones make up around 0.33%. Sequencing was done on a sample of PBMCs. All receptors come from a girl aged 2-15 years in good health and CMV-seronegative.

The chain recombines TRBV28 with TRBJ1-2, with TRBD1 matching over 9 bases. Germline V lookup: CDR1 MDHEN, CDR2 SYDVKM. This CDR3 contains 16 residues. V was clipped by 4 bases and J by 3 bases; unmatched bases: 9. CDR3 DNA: TGTGCCAGCAGTTCCCCCGGTGGGGACAGGGACTATGGCTACACCTTC. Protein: CASSSPGGDRDYGYTF.

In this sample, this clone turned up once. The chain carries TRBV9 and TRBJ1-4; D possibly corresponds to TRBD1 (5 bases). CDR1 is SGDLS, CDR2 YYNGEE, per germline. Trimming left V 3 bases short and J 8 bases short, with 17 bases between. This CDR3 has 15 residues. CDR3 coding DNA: TGTGCCAGCAGCGCATCCATACAGGAACGCGAAAAACTGTTTTTT. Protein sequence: CASSASIQEREKLFF.

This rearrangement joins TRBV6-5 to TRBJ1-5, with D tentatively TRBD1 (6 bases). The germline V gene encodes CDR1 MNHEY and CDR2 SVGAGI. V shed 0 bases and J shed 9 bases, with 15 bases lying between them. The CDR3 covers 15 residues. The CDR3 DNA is TGTGCCAGCAGTTACTCGATTGGGGGGGCTTGGCCCCAGCATTTT. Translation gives CASSYSIGGAWPQHF.

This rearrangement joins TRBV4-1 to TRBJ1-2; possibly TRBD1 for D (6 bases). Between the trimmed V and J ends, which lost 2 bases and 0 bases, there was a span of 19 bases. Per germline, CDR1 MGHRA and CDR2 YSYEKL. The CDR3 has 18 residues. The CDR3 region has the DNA TGCGCCAGCAGCCAACCTTGGGACGAGACAGGAACTAACTATGGCTACACCTTC. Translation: CASSQPWDETGTNYGYTF.

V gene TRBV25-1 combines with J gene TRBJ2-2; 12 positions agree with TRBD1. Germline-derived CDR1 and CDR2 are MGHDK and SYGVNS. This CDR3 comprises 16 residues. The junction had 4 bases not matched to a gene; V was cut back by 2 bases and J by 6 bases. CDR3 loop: CASSEPGTGGAGELFF. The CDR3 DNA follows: TGTGCCAGCAGTGAACCCGGGACAGGGGGCGCCGGGGAGCTGTTTTTT.

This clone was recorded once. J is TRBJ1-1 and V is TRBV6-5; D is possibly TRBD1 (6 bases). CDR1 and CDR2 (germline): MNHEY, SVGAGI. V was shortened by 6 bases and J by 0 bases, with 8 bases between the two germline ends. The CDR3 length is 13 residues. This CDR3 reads CASRRGMNTEAFF. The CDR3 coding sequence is TGTGCCAGCAGGAGGGGGATGAACACTGAAGCTTTCTTT.

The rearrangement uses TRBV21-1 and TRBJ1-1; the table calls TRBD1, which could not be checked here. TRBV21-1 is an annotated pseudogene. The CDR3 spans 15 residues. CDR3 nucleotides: TGTGCCAGCAACCTGGACAGGGACGGGAAGACTGAAGCTTTCTTT. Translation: CASNLDRDGKTEAFF.

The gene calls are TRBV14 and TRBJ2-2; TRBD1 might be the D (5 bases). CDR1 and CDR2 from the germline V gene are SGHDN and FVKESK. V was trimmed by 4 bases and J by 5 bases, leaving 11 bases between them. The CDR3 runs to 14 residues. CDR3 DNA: TGTGCCAGCAGCCCACGACGGACAACCGGGGAGCTGTTTTTT. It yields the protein CASSPRRTTGELFF.

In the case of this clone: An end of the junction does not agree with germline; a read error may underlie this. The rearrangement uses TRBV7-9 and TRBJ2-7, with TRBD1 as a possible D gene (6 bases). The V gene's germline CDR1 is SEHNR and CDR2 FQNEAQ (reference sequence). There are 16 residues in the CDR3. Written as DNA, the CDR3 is TGTTCCAGCAGCTCTCATCCGGGACAAGCTTCCTACGAGCAGTACTTC. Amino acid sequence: CSSSSHPGQASYEQYF.

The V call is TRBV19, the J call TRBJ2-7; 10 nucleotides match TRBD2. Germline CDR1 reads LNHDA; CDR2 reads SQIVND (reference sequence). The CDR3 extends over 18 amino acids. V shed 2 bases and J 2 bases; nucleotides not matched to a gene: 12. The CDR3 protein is CASSISTSGKISPYEQYF. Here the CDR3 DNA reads TGTGCCAGTAGTATATCCACTAGCGGGAAGATATCTCCCTACGAGCAGTACTTC.

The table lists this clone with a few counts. Written as DNA, the CDR3 is TGCGCCAGCAGCCAAATCCCGGACAGAACAGACTACGAGCAGTACTTC. This encodes CASSQIPDRTDYEQYF. The chain combines TRBV4-1 with TRBJ2-7, with a weak D call TRBD1 (6 bases). CDR1 and CDR2 (germline): MGHRA, YSYEKL. This CDR3 has 16 residues. V was trimmed by 2 bases and J by 3 bases, leaving 17 bases between them.

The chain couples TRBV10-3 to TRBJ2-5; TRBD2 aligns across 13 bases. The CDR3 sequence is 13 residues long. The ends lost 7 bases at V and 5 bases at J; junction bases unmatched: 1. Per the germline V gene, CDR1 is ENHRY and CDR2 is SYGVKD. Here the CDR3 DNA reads TGTGCCATCAAACTAGCGGGAGGGGAGACCCAGTACTTC. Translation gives CAIKLAGGETQYF.

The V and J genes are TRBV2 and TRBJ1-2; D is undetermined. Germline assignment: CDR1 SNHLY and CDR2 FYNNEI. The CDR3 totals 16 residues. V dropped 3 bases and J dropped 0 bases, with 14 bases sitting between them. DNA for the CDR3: TGTGCCAGCAGTGAGACGGGAAGGAGAACTAACTATGGCTACACCTTC. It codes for CASSETGRRTNYGYTF.

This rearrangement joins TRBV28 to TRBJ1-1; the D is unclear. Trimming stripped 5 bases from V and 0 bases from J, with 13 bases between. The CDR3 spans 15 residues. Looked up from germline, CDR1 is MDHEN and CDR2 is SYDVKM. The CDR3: CASSAGGYMNTEAFF. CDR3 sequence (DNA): TGTGCCAGCAGTGCCGGCGGATACATGAACACTGAAGCTTTCTTT. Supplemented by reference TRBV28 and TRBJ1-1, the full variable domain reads DVKVTQSSRYLVKRTGEKVFLECVQDMDHENMFWYRQDPGLGLRLIYFSYDVKMKEKGDIPEGYSVSREKKERFSLILESASTNQTSMYLCASSAGGYMNTEAFFGQGTRLTVV.

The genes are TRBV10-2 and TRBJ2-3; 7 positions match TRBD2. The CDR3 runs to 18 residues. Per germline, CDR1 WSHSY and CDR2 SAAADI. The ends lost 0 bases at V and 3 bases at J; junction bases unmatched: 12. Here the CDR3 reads CASSESGGSHFGTDTQYF. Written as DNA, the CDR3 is TGCGCCAGCAGTGAGTCTGGCGGGAGTCATTTCGGGACAGATACGCAGTATTTT.

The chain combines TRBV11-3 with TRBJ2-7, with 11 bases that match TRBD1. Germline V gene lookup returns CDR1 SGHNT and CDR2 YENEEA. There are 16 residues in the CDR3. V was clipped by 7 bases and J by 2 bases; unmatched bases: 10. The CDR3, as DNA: TGTGCCAGCAACGAGGGGGGACAGGGGGGACCCTACGAGCAGTACTTC. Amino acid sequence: CASNEGGQGGPYEQYF.

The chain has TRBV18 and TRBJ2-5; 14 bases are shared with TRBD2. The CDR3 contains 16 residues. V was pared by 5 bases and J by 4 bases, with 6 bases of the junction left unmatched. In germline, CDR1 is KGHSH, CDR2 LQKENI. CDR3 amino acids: CASSSRTSGGPETQYF. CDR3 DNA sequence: TGTGCCAGCTCATCGCGGACTAGCGGGGGGCCAGAGACCCAGTACTTC.

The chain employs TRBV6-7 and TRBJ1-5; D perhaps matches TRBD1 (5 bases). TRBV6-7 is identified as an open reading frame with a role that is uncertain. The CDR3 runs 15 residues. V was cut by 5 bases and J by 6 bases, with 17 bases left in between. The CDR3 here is CASSPRCRVGQPQHF. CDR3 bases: TGTGCCAGCAGTCCCCGATGCAGGGTTGGTCAGCCCCAGCATTTT.

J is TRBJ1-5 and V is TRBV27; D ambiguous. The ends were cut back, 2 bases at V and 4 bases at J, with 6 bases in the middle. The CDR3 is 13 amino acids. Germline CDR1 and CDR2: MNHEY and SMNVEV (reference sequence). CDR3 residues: CASSLLGNQPQHF. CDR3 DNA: TGTGCCAGCAGTTTACTCGGGAATCAGCCCCAGCATTTT.

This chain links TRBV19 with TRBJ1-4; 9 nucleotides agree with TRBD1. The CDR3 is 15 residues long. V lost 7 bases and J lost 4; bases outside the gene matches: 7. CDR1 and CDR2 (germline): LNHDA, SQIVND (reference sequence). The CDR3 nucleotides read TGTGCCAGTACCCCAAGGGACAGGGTTAATGAAAAACTGTTTTTT. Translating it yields CASTPRDRVNEKLFF. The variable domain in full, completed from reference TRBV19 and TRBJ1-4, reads DGGITQSPKYLFRKEGQNVTLSCEQNLNHDAMYWYRQDPGQGLRLIYYSQIVNDFQKGDIAEGYSVSREKKESFPLTVTSAQKNPTAFYLCASTPRDRVNEKLFFGSGTQLSVL.

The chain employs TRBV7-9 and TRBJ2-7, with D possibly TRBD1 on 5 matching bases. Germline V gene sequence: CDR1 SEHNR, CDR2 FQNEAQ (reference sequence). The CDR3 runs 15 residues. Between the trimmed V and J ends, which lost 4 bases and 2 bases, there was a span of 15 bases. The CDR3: CASSSNYQGPYEQYF. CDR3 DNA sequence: TGTGCCAGCAGCTCAAATTATCAGGGCCCCTACGAGCAGTACTTC.

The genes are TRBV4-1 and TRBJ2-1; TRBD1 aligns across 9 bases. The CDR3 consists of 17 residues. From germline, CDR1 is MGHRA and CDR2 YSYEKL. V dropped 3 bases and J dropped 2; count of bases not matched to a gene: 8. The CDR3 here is CASSHGLGTGTYNEQFF. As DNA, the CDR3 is TGCGCCAGCAGCCACGGGCTCGGGACAGGGACCTACAATGAGCAGTTCTTC.

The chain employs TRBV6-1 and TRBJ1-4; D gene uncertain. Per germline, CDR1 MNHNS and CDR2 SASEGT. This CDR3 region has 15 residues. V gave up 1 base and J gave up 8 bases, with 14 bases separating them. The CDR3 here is CASSEGGIFWEKLFF. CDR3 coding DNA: TGTGCCAGCAGTGAAGGCGGGATTTTCTGGGAAAAACTGTTTTTT.

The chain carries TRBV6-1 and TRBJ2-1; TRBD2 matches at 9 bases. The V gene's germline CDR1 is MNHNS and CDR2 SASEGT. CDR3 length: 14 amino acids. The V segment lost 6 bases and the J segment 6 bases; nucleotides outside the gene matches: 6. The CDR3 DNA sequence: TGTGCCAGCAGCGGGACTAGCTGGACCAATGAGCAGTTCTTC. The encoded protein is CASSGTSWTNEQFF.

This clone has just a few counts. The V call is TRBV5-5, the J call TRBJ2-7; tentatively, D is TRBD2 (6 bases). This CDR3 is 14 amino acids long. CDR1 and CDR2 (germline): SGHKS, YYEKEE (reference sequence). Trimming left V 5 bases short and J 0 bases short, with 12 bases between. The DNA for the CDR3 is TGTGCCAGCAGTTCCCCCGGGGGCTCCTACGAGCAGTACTTC. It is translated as CASSSPGGSYEQYF.